This T cell receptor (beta chain) was found in a study of CD8+CD57+ T cells in acquired aplastic anemia. Study summary: Mean yield of DNA from sorted CD4+ and CD8+ cells was roughly 3.4 ug. Study-level points and caveats: Overlapping CD8+ CDR3 repertoires of patients and controls contained twenty-nine shared sequences. Any difference that existed in CD8+ Simpson's diversity between patients and controls was not significant.

In the case of this clonotype: Its target is unknown.

Genomic DNA was employed as the template in profiling TCR beta VDJ and CDR3. TCRdb fed the reads into MiXCR, producing one record per CDR3 protein. The data show 180,000 or so distinct CDR3 sequences, around half seen once. The germline V and J ends were trimmed by 6 bases and 0 bases, with 11 bases remaining between them. The CDR3 has 14 residues. The germline V gene encodes CDR1 SNHLY and CDR2 FYNNEI. Sequences were obtained from sorted CD4+, CD8+, or CD8+CD57+ T cells (not recorded which) from PBMCs. This sequence was found in a human donor in good health. V usage is TRBV2 and J usage is TRBJ1-1; TRBD1 is a possible D gene (6 bases). This CDR3 reads CASRQGTLNTEAFF. The DNA for the CDR3 is TGTGCCAGCAGACAGGGAACTTTGAACACTGAAGCTTTCTTT.